This paragraph covers one TCR beta chain sequence. CDR1 MNHEY and CDR2 SMNVEV come from the germline V gene (reference sequence). The V gene end was trimmed by 5 bases and the J gene end by 6 bases; junction bases not matched to a gene: 13. CDR3 size: 15 residues. This specimen comes from a study of blood T cell repertoires in COVID-19. Overall study context: The analysed material was cDNA or gDNA that came from T cells, B-cell-depleted T cells, or PBMCs.

Original processing methods: For nucleated cells, counts were estimated from reference gene primer amplification. Data came from immunoSEQ multiplex PCR; TCRdb stores just in-frame clones and leaves some out. D and trimming were read from the DNA, whereas the V and J calls and clone size are those reported in that table. The repertoire has approximately 100,000 clones, 65% to 75% of them found once; the top ten carry about 6%. The source of this sequence is an elderly man with acute or convalescent COVID-19. This chain connects TRBV27 to TRBJ2-7; 7 bases are shared with TRBD2. Sequencing input: peripheral blood. The chain's CDR3 is CASSPLGGRASEQYF. CDR3 in DNA: TGTGCCAGCAGTCCCCTAGGTGGGAGGGCCTCCGAGCAGTACTTC.